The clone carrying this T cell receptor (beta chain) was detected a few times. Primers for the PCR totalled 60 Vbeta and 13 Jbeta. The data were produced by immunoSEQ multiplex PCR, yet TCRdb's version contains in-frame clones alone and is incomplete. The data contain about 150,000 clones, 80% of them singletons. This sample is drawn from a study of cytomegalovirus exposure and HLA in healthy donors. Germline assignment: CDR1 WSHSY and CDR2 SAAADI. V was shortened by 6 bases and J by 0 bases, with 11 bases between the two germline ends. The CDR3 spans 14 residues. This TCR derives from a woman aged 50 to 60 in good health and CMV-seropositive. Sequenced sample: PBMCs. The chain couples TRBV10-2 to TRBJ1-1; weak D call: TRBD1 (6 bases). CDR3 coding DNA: TGCGCCAGCAGGCGAAGGGGGTTGAACACTGAAGCTTTCTTT. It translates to CASRRRGLNTEAFF.